This T cell receptor beta chain was sequenced during a study of CD8+ T cells in alopecia areata. As for the study in general: Each day, treated patients took oral tofacitinib twice, at 5 to 10 mg per dose. Tofacitinib dosing lasted 6 to 18 months, which was then followed by 6 months off drug. Broader study findings: Tofacitinib produced a significant decrease in scalp clonality and in expanded CD8+ clones among the top 100.

There are 14 residues in the CDR3. Trimming shortened V by 0 bases and J by 1 base, and 6 bases separated the two germline ends. The germline gives CDR1 MNHNY, CDR2 SVGAGI (reference sequence). The treatment is: oral pan-JAK inhibitor, 5-10 mg twice daily. Points on this clone: Its antigen remains unidentified.

Isolated RNA was reverse transcribed into cDNA used as the sequencing template. Repertoires were generated with immunoSEQ multiplex PCR, while TCRdb's copy carries only in-frame clones and drops some. Of more than 150,000 clones in the sample, 45% to 65% were seen once. The V and J genes are TRBV6-6 and TRBJ2-5; D uncertain. The TCR comes from a human donor with alopecia areata. The sample was CD4+ T cells sorted from blood, taken at week 4, from a patient treated with tofacitinib. The CDR3 loop is CASSYSTGQETQYF. The CDR3 nucleotides read TGTGCCAGCAGTTACTCGACGGGCCAAGAGACCCAGTACTTC.